These T cell receptor beta chains were read from a single sample in a study of Graves' ophthalmopathy and Graves' hyperthyroidism. TCRdb called the multiplex PCR reads again in MiXCR, with one record for every CDR3 protein. The sample includes 170,000 or so distinct CDR3 sequences, under 45% of them seen just once. What was sequenced was peripheral blood. The source is a man aged 25-45 years with Graves' ophthalmopathy. CDR3s leave out the opening cysteine and the closing phenylalanine or tryptophan. Each record gives: J gene, V gene, CDR3 protein.

>TRBJ1-2|TRBV6-2/TRBV6-3
ASRYLLTGARDYGYT
>TRBJ1-5|TRBV29-1
SVTFGGNQPQH
>TRBJ1-1|TRBV10-3
AISDLRGRAQDTEAF
>TRBJ1-1|TRBV6-1
ASNYDRATEAF
>TRBJ1-1|TRBV5-1
ASSRHLPGTEAF
>TRBJ1-2|TRBV11-2
ASSYTGTGQPYGYT
>TRBJ2-2|TRBV12-3/TRBV12-4
ASSRGLAGTSGELF
>TRBJ1-1|TRBV28
ASRSRYTEAF
>TRBJ1-5|TRBV28
ASSFGTGRSNQPQH
>TRBJ2-7|TRBV6-1
ASSGREIVGQGISYEQY
>TRBJ2-7|TRBV19
ATRTGLYEQY
>TRBJ1-2|TRBV4-2
ASSQDRIGYT
>TRBJ1-2|TRBV7-8
ASSSGQHYGYT
>TRBJ1-1|TRBV12-3/TRBV12-4
ASVGGGTEAF
>TRBJ1-1|TRBV12-3/TRBV12-4
ASSPQGYTEAF
>TRBJ1-1|TRBV19
ASSRGTGEIMNTEAF
>TRBJ2-7|TRBV15
ATSRVPGVGYEQY
>TRBJ2-3|TRBV30
AWRHPFRRISTDTQY
>TRBJ1-1|TRBV30
AWSRLSDTEAF
>TRBJ2-5|TRBV3-1
ASSQTDQETQY
>TRBJ2-7|TRBV29-1
SVLDRGSSYEQY
>TRBJ2-2|TRBV6-5
ASSYGTSYQNTGELF
>TRBJ2-7|TRBV28
ASSRIGGTYEQY
>TRBJ2-7|TRBV28
ASSPGTQVVYEQY
>TRBJ1-5|TRBV5-1
ASSPREGSNQPQH
>TRBJ2-4|TRBV6-5
ASSYRGRKNIQY
>TRBJ2-7|TRBV5-4
ASSMRTALEQY
>TRBJ2-3|TRBV30
AWTMDTQY
>TRBJ2-7|TRBV6-1
ASSVGLQPYYEQY
>TRBJ1-5|TRBV25-1
ASSEWCDGVNQPQH
>TRBJ1-2|TRBV6-2/TRBV6-3
AINSDGRNYGYT
>TRBJ1-6|TRBV11-2
ASSLDVRVGSPLH
>TRBJ2-7|TRBV7-2
ASSPGAGAYEQY
>TRBJ2-5|TRBV28
ASTDTFGETQY
>TRBJ2-7|TRBV15
ATSRGAGEGNEQY
>TRBJ2-5|TRBV7-2
ASSLVSTFGETQY
>TRBJ1-5|TRBV24-1
ATSLPGQGQPQH
>TRBJ2-2|TRBV12-3/TRBV12-4
ASSFNGWTGELF
>TRBJ2-2|TRBV29-1
SVGDRVELAANTGELF
>TRBJ2-2|TRBV4-2
ASSQAAGDYLTLNTGELF
>TRBJ1-1|TRBV30
AWSVPRTGANTEAF
>TRBJ2-7|TRBV11-2
ASSLGAGQTYEQY
>.|TRBV6-1
ASRKGGSYEQY
>TRBJ1-1|TRBV12-5
ASGLGTGANTEAF
>TRBJ2-7|TRBV6-1
ASSPRQGGSYEQY
>TRBJ2-7|TRBV27
ASKARDRNNEQY
>TRBJ1-2|TRBV29-1
SVEGGVDGYT
>TRBJ1-1|TRBV7-8
ASSSPRGPEAF